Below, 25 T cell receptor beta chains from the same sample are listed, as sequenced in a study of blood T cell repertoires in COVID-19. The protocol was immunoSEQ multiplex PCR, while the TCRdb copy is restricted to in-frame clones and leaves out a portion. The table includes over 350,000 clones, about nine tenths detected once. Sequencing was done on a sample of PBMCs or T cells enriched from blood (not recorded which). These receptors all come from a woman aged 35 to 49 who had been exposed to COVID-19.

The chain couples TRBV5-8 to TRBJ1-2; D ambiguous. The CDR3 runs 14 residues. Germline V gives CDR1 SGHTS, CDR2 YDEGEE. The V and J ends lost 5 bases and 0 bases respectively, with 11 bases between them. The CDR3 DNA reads TGTGCCAGCAGGTTTACGGGAGCTAACTATGGCTACACCTTC. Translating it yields CASRFTGANYGYTF.

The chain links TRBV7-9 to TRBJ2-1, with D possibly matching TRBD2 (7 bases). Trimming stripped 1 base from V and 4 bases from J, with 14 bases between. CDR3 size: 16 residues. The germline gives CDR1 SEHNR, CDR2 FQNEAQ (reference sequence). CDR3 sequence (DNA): TGTGCCAGCAGCTTAGACGGCGGGGGCCTTTACAATGAGCAGTTCTTC. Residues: CASSLDGGGLYNEQFF.

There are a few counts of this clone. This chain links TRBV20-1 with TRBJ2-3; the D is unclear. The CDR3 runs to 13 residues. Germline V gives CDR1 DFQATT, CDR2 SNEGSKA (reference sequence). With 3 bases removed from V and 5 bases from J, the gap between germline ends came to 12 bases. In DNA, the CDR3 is TGCAGTGCTAGTTCCATGAGGCGAGATACGCAGTATTTT. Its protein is CSASSMRRDTQYF.

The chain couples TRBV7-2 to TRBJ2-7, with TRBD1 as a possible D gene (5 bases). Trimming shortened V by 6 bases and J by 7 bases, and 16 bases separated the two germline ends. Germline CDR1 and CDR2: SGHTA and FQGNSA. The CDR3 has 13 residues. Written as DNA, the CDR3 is TGTGCCAGCAGAATAGGTGGGGCGGAAGAGCAGTACTTC. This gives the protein CASRIGGAEEQYF.

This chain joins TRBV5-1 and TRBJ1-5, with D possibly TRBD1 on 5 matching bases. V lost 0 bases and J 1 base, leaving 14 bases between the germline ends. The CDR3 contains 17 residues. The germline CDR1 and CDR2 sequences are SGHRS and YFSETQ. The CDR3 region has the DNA TGCGCCAGCAGCTTGGGCCCGGGGGGAGGAAGCAATCAGCCCCAGCATTTT. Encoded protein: CASSLGPGGGSNQPQHF.

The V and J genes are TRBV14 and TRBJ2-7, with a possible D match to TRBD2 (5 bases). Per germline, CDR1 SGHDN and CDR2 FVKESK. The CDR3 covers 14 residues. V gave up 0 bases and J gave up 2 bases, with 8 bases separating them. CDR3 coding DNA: TGTGCCAGCAGCCAAGAAGGAGGTGCCTACGAGCAGTACTTC. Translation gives CASSQEGGAYEQYF.

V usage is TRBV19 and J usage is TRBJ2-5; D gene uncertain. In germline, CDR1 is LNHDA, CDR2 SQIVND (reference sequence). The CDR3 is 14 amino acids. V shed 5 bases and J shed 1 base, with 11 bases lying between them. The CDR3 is CASSPQISQETQYF. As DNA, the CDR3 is TGTGCCAGTAGTCCCCAGATCTCCCAAGAGACCCAGTACTTC.

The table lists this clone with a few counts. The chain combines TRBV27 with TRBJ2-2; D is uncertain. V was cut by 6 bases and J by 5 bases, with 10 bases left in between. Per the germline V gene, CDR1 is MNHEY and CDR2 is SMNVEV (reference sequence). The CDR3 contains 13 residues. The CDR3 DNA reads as TGTGCCAGCAGACCGAGCTTTACCGGGGAGCTGTTTTTT. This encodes CASRPSFTGELFF.

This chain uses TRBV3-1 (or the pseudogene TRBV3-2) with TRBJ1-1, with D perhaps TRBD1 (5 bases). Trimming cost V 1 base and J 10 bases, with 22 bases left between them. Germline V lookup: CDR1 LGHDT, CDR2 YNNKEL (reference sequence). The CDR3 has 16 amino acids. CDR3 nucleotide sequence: TGTGCCAGCAGCCAAGTAGCCCGACAGATACGGTATCCAGCTTTCTTT. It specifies CASSQVARQIRYPAFF.

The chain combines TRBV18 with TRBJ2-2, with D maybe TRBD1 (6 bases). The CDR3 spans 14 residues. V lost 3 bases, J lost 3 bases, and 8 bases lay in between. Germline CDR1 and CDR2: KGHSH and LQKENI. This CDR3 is CASSPRTDTGELFF. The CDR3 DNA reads TGTGCCAGCTCACCTCGGACAGACACCGGGGAGCTGTTTTTT.

The CDR3 DNA sequence: TGTGCCTGGAGTGTACGGTCGGACAGGGATGGCTACACCTTC. It translates to CAWSVRSDRDGYTF. The rearrangement joins TRBV30 to TRBJ1-2; 8 nucleotides align to TRBD1. Germline-derived CDR1 and CDR2 are GTSNPN and SVGIG (reference sequence). Germline trimming cut 0 bases from V and 6 bases from J; bases unmatched to any gene: 6. This CDR3 contains 14 residues.

This CDR3 reads CASSYRAAGQPQHF. The CDR3, as DNA: TGTGCCAGCAGTTACAGGGCGGCGGGTCAGCCCCAGCATTTT. The chain employs TRBV6-5 and TRBJ1-5; D is ambiguous. CDR3 size: 14 residues. Germline V gene sequence: CDR1 MNHEY, CDR2 SVGAGI. Deletions cut 2 bases from V and 6 bases from J, with 11 bases between.

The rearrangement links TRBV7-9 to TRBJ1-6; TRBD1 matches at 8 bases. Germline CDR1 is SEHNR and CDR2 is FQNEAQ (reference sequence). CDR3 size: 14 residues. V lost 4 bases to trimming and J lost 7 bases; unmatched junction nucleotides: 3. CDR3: CASSSQGGNSPLHF. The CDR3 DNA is TGTGCCAGCAGCTCACAGGGGGGGAATTCACCCCTCCACTTT. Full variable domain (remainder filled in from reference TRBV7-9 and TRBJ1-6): DTGVSQNPRHKITKRGQNVTFRCDPISEHNRLYWYRQTLGQGPEFLTYFQNEAQLEKSRLLSDRFSAERPKGSFSTLEIQRTEQGDSAMYLCASSSQGGNSPLHFGNGTRLTVT.

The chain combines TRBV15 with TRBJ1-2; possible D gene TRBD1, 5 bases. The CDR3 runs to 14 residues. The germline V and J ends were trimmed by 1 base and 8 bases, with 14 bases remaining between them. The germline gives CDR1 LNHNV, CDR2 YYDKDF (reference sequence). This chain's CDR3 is CATSRGRQWGGYTF. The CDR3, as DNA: TGTGCCACCAGCAGAGGGCGACAGTGGGGAGGCTACACCTTC.

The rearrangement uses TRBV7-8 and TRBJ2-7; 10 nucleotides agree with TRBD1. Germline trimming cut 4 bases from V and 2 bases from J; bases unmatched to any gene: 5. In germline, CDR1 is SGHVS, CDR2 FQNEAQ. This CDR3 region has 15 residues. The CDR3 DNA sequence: TGTGCCAGCAGCTCAACCGGGACAGGGGCCTACGAGCAGTACTTC. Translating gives CASSSTGTGAYEQYF. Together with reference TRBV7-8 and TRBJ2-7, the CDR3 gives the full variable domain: GAGVSQSPRYKVAKRGQDVALRCDPISGHVSLFWYQQALGQGPEFLTYFQNEAQLDKSGLPSDRFFAERPEGSVSTLKIQRTQQEDSAVYLCASSSTGTGAYEQYFGPGTRLTVT.

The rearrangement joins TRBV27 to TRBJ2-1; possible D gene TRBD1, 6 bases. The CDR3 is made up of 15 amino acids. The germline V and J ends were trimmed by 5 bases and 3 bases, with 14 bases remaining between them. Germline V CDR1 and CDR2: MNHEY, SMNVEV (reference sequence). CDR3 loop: CASSADSQNYNEQFF. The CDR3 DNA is TGTGCCAGCAGTGCGGACAGCCAAAACTACAATGAGCAGTTCTTC.

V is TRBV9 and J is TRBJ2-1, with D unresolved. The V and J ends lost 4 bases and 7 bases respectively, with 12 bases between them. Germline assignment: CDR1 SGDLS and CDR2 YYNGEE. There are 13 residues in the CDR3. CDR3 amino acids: CASSPWPWNEQFF. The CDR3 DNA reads TGTGCCAGCAGCCCTTGGCCATGGAATGAGCAGTTCTTC.

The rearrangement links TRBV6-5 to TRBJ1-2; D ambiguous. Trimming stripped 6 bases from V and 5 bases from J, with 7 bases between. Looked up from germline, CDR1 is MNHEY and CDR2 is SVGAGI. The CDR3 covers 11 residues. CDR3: CASRSLYGYTF. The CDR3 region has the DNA TGTGCCAGCAGGAGCTTATATGGCTACACCTTC.

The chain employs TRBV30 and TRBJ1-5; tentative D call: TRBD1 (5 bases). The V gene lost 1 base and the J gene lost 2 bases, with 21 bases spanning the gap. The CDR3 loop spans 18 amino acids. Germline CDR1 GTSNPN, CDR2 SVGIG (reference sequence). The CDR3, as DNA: TGTGCCTGGAGTGGTCCGGGGGGAGGGACTTGGGGCAATCAGCCCCAGCATTTT. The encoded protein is CAWSGPGGGTWGNQPQHF.

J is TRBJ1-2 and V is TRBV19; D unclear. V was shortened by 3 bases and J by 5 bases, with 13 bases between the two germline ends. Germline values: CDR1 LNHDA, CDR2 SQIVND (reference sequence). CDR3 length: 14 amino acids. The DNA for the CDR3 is TGTGCCAGTAGTATGTTGTCGTCTTCTTATGGCTACACCTTC. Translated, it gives CASSMLSSSYGYTF. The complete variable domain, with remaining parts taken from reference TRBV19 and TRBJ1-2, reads DGGITQSPKYLFRKEGQNVTLSCEQNLNHDAMYWYRQDPGQGLRLIYYSQIVNDFQKGDIAEGYSVSREKKESFPLTVTSAQKNPTAFYLCASSMLSSSYGYTFGSGTRLTVV.

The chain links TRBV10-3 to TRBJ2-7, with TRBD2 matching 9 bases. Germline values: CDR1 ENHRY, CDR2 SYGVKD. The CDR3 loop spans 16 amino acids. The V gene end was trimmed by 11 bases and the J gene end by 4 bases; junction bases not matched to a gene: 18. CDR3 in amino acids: CAALPSLSGSGYEQYF. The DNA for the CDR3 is TGTGCCGCCCTTCCCTCCCTTAGCGGGAGTGGGTACGAGCAGTACTTC.

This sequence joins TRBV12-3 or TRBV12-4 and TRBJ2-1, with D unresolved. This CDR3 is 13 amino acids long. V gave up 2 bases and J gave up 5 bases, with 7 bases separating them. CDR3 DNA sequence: TGTGCCAGCAGTTTACTACCTAACAATGAGCAGTTCTTC. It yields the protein CASSLLPNNEQFF.

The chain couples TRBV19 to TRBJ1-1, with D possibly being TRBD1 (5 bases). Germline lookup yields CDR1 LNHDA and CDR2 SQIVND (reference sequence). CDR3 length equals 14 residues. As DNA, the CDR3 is TGTGTCACCGGGGGTCTAGGATGGAACACTGAAGCTTTCTTT. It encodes CVTGGLGWNTEAFF.

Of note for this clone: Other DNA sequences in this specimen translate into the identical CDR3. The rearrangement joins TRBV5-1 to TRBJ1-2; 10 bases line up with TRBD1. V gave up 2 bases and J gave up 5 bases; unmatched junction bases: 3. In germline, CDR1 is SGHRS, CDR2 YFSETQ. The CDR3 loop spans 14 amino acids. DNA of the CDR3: TGCGCCAGCAGCTTAGGACAGGGGGATTATGGCTACACCTTC. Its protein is CASSLGQGDYGYTF.

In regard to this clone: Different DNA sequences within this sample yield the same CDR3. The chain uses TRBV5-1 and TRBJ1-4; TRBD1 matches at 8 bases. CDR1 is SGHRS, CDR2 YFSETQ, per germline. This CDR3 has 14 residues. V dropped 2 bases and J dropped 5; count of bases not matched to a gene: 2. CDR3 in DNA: TGCGCCAGCAGCTTAGGGACAGGAAATGAAAAACTGTTTTTT. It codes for CASSLGTGNEKLFF.